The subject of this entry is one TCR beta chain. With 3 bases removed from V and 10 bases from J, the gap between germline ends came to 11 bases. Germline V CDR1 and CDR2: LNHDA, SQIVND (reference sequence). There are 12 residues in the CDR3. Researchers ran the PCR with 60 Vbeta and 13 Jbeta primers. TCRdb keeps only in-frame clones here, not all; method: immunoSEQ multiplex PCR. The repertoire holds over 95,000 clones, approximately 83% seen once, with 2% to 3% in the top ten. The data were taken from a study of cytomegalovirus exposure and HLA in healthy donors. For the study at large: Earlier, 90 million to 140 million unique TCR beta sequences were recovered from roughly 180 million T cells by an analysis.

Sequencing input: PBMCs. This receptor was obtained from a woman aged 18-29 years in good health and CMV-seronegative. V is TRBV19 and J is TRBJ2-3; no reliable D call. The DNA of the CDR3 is TGTGCCAGTAGTATCTTGCTAGGAGCGCAGTATTTT. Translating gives CASSILLGAQYF.